The clone carrying this T cell receptor (beta chain) was counted ten times or more. The antigen is undetermined. The sample originates from a study of T cell repertoires in cytomegalovirus infection. General study findings and limits: Cumulated frequencies of public TCR beta families served to identify carriers of CMV plus the relevant HLA.

The CDR3 runs to 16 residues. Trimming pared 3 bases from V and 3 bases from J, leaving 12 bases between. In germline, CDR1 is SEHNR, CDR2 FQNEAQ (reference sequence). TCRdb called the reads again in MiXCR, with one record for every CDR3 protein. The sample shows about 83,000 distinct CDR3 sequences, about 24% of them seen only once. The receptor's source is a human donor in good health (CMV status not recorded). Some clones in this sample may be carry-over from other donors' samples. The sequencing here drew on CD8+ T cells from cultured PBMCs, taken from culture after CMV antigen stimulation. V and J are TRBV7-9 and TRBJ2-6; D uncertain. CDR3 loop: CASSLDPIGGANVLTF. In DNA, the CDR3 is TGTGCCAGCAGCTTGGATCCCATAGGTGGGGCCAACGTCCTGACTTTC.